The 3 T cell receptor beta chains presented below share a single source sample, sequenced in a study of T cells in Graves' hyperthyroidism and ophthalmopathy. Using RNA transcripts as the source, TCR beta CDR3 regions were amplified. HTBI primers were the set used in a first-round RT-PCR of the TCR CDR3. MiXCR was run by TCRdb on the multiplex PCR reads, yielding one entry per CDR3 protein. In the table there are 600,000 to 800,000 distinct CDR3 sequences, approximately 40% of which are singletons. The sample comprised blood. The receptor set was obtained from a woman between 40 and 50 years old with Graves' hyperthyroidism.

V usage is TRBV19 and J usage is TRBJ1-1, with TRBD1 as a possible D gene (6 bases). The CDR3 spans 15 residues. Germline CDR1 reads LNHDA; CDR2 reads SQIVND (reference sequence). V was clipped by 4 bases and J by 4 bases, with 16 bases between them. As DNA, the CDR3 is TGTGCCAGTAGTACCTTCAGGGGAGGGGTCACTGAAGCTTTCTTT. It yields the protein CASSTFRGGVTEAFF.

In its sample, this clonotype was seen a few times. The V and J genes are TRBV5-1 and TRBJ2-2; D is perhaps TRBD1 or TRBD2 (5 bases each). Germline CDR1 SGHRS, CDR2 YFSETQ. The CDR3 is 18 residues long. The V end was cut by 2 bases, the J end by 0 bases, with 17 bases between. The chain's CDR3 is CASSFLPGRQSNTGELFF. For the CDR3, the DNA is TGCGCCAGCAGCTTTTTGCCGGGGAGACAGTCGAACACCGGGGAGCTGTTTTTT.

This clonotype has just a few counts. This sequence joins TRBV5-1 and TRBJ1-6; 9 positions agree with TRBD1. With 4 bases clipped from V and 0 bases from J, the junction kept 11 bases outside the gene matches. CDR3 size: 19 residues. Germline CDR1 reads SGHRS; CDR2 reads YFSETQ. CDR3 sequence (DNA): TGCGCCAGCAGCGCGGGACAGGGTGTCGGAAGCTCCTATAATTCACCCCTCCACTTT. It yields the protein CASSAGQGVGSSYNSPLHF.